This paragraph reports one T cell receptor (beta chain). In this sample, this clonotype turned up a few times. Its antigen is currently not known. Base qualities are not recorded, but no much larger clone differs from it by a single base. Per the publication, the time point label means: persistent/refractory GD, antithyroid drugs over 5 years with positive TRAb. RNA was extracted from PBMCs in TRIzol for both TCR sequencing and RNA sequencing. The diagnosis of Graves' disease was made according to American Thyroid Association guidelines. Recruitment of patients was carried out at an endocrinology department in Xi'an, China. Each patient gave about 10 milliliters of peripheral blood, collected in an EDTA anticoagulant tube. Ficoll Paque Plus density gradient separation was used to isolate PBMCs, and no further T cell sorting was done. An Agilent 2100 Bioanalyzer and agarose gel were used to check RNA quality, while a NanoDrop 2000 measured RNA concentration.

The CDR3 covers 12 residues, taking in both the cysteine and the phenylalanine. Only the CDR3 DNA is retained, 36 bases long and in frame from the first base. The junction shows trimming of 2 bases on V and 8 bases on J, plus 9 bases between the germline ends. The germline V gene encodes CDR1 ENHRY and CDR2 SYGVKD. The source of the sample is a study of regulatory T cells in long-lasting Graves disease (dated by TCRdb to the early 2020s). Regarding the complete study: Persistent Graves' disease meant more than 5 years of antithyroid drug treatment with TSH receptor autoantibodies that stayed positive. The study was conducted in China and was registered as a clinical trial. On average, persistent Graves' disease patients in the clinical cohort had been on antithyroid drugs for about 10 years. Patients with persistent Graves' disease were compared with patients with newly diagnosed Graves' disease using TCR sequencing and RNA sequencing of peripheral blood. A total of approximately 35 samples were covered by TCR sequencing, comprising some 13 persistent and about 20 newly diagnosed Graves' disease patients.

Broader findings and caveats from the paper: Only the TCR beta chain was sequenced and analyzed. TRBV28, TRBJ1-2 and TRBJ2-5 were preferentially used in persistent disease, while TRBV20-1 and TRBJ2-1 were favored in newly diagnosed disease. The study examined only peripheral blood because the primary lesion, thyroid tissue, could not be accessed. More public clonotypes were shared among persistent patients (roughly 3,000) than among newly diagnosed patients (more than 900). As a limitation, the authors acknowledged that the small sample size may reduce accuracy. Compared with newly diagnosed patients, patients with persistent Graves' disease had lower TCR Shannon entropy and fewer highly expanded clones, which suggests clonal expansion.

The protocol used for the library was multiplex PCR. The sequencing machine was an Illumina HiSeq 4000. To build TCR beta libraries, CDR3 regions were amplified by Arm-PCR using iRepertoire HTBI primers. Before sequencing, the PCR products went through gel purification. The source study handled its data this way. A total of roughly 65 TRBV and more than twelve TRBJ segments were identified across samples and were used for gene usage analysis of CDR3 amino acid clonotypes. Filtered high-quality paired reads were merged into contigs using COPE and FqMerger. BLAST was used to align contigs to IMGT TRBV, TRBD and TRBJ reference genes, and CDR3 was defined according to IMGT. Clonotypes above 0.1% frequency were classified as highly expanded clones. Repertoire diversity was measured by Shannon entropy, and V-J evenness by the Gini coefficient. A clonotype was considered public if more than one individual shared it. Using fastp at Q25 and MiXCR, TCRdb reprocessed the public reads and kept productive beta chains. Every CDR3 protein is listed once, alongside the most common genes and DNA of its rows. The V and J calls shown here were made by TCRdb, not taken from the authors' results. For this sample the table gives roughly 500,000 distinct CDR3 sequences, of which 20% to 25% were detected only once. Less than 9% of the sample goes to the ten largest clones.

Sample: peripheral blood mononuclear cells (PBMCs), taken when the disease was refractory, from a patient treated with antithyroid drugs. The sequence joins TRBV10-3 to TRBJ1-1; there is no confident call for the D gene. The TCR sequence derives from a female donor with Graves disease. The CDR3 region reads CAISEGRGEAFF. The bases read TGTGCCATCAGTGAGGGTCGGGGAGAAGCTTTCTTT.